The 26 T cell receptor beta chains reported below all come from one sample, sequenced in a study of human T cells and chemical hapten exposure. Using its own MiXCR run on the RACE reads, TCRdb lists one record per CDR3 protein. The sample contains 95,000 or so distinct CDR3 sequences, about an eighth of which appear only once. Time point: patch test 2, 6 weeks after DPC sensitization. Treatment indicated: therapeutic diphenylcyclopropenone sensitization with weekly scalp DPC. Material: whole blood, obtained in connection with sensitization to the hapten diphenylcyclopropenone (DPC). These TCRs come from a middle-aged woman with alopecia areata. Some clones in this sample may be carry-over from other donors' samples.

In this sample, this clonotype turned up many times. The rearrangement links TRBV6-1 to TRBJ2-7; D remains ambiguous. The germline V and J ends were trimmed by 2 bases and 4 bases, with 3 bases remaining between them. The germline V gene encodes CDR1 MNHNS and CDR2 SASEGT. This CDR3 contains 11 residues. CDR3 region: CASSERYEQYF. The CDR3 DNA reads as TGTGCCAGCAGTGAACGGTACGAGCAGTACTTC.

This clonotype was found many times. The chain has TRBV12-3 or TRBV12-4 and TRBJ2-5; the D gene is possibly TRBD2 (5 bases). Between the trimmed V and J ends, which lost 6 bases and 3 bases, there was a span of 17 bases. The CDR3 is made up of 15 amino acids. This chain's CDR3 is CASRALSGREETQYF. The CDR3 DNA reads TGTGCCAGCAGGGCCCTCAGCGGAAGGGAAGAGACCCAGTACTTC.

This clonotype was found many times. The rearrangement links TRBV10-3 to TRBJ2-1, with TRBD1 as a possible D gene (5 bases). V lost 7 bases and J 5 bases, leaving 15 bases between the germline ends. Germline CDR1 is ENHRY and CDR2 is SYGVKD. The CDR3 length is 14 residues. The chain's CDR3 is CAIMGLKGNNEQFF. The CDR3 DNA reads TGTGCCATCATGGGTTTAAAGGGGAACAATGAGCAGTTCTTC.

Only a few counts were recorded for this clonotype. The CDR3 loop is CASSLGRAAGDTGELFF. For the CDR3, the DNA is TGTGCCAGCAGCTTGGGGCGGGCCGCCGGGGACACCGGGGAGCTGTTTTTT. The chain has TRBV13 and TRBJ2-2; D possibly uses TRBD1 or TRBD2 (5 bases each). The CDR3 sequence is 17 residues long. The germline V gene encodes CDR1 PRHDT and CDR2 FYEKMQ (reference sequence). V was pared by 3 bases and J by 3 bases, with 17 bases between.

V gene TRBV19 combines with J gene TRBJ2-1, with D uncertain. CDR1 and CDR2 (germline): LNHDA, SQIVND (reference sequence). The CDR3 covers 19 residues. Trimming took 2 bases from V and 0 from J, leaving 20 bases between them. For the CDR3, the DNA is TGTGCCAGTAGTATATCCGGTCGTCCGCATCCTAGCTCCTACAATGAGCAGTTCTTC. This gives the protein CASSISGRPHPSSYNEQFF.

This clonotype came up a few times. The chain recombines TRBV19 with TRBJ2-1; TRBD1 aligns across 7 bases. The germline V gene has CDR1 LNHDA and CDR2 SQIVND (reference sequence). This CDR3 spans 15 amino acids. Losses at the gene ends were 10 bases for V and 0 bases for J; bases not matched to a gene: 9. CDR3 amino acids: CAISPTGISYNEQFF. The CDR3 coding sequence is TGTGCCATCAGCCCGACAGGGATCTCCTACAATGAGCAGTTCTTC.

This clonotype was observed at least ten times. The gene calls are TRBV25-1 and TRBJ2-2, with D perhaps TRBD2 (5 bases). The V end lost 8 bases, the J end lost 7 bases, and 8 bases lay between the germline ends. This CDR3 region has 11 residues. CDR1 is MGHDK and CDR2 is SYGVNS in the germline V gene. The CDR3 region has the DNA TGTGCCAGCGCGGGCGTCGGGGAGCTGTTTTTT. Amino acid sequence: CASAGVGELFF.

The V gene is TRBV7-2, the J gene TRBJ2-1; D is undetermined. Germline CDR1 is SGHTA and CDR2 is FQGNSA. The length of the CDR3 is 13 residues. V was pared by 3 bases and J by 5 bases, with 8 bases between. This CDR3 reads CASSLNSHNEQFF. The CDR3, as DNA: TGTGCCAGCAGCTTGAACAGTCACAATGAGCAGTTCTTC.

There are a few counts of this clonotype. The rearrangement uses TRBV3-1 and TRBJ2-7, with a tentative D call TRBD1 (5 bases). Germline V lookup: CDR1 LGHDT, CDR2 YNNKEL (reference sequence). The CDR3 contains 11 residues. The V gene lost 9 bases and the J gene lost 3 bases, with 9 bases spanning the gap. The CDR3 nucleotides are TGTGCCAGTGGACAAGACTACGAGCAGTACTTC. Translated: CASGQDYEQYF.

The CDR3, as DNA: TGTGCCAGCAGTATTAGCGAAAAACTGTTTTTT. Translated, it gives CASSISEKLFF. The chain couples TRBV12-3 or TRBV12-4 to TRBJ1-4; D is unclear. CDR3 length: 11 residues. The ends were cut back, 5 bases at V and 8 bases at J, with 6 bases in the middle.

This sequence joins TRBV3-1 and TRBJ2-7; TRBD1 might be the D (5 bases). With 2 bases removed from V and 3 bases from J, the gap between germline ends came to 11 bases. This CDR3 region has 14 residues. Per germline, CDR1 LGHDT and CDR2 YNNKEL (reference sequence). CDR3 region: CASSQSRVGYEQYF. In DNA, the CDR3 is TGTGCCAGCAGCCAAAGCAGGGTGGGCTACGAGCAGTACTTC.

Many counts were recorded for this clonotype. This chain uses TRBV5-4 with TRBJ1-1; no definite D call. Trimming cost V 2 bases and J 2 bases, with 7 bases left between them. The germline gives CDR1 SGHNT, CDR2 YYREEE (reference sequence). This CDR3 contains 13 residues. CDR3 region: CASSFDVNTEAFF. The CDR3 coding sequence is TGTGCCAGCAGCTTTGACGTTAACACTGAAGCTTTCTTT. Filled out from reference TRBV5-4 and TRBJ1-1, the complete variable domain reads ETGVTQSPTHLIKTRGQQVTLRCSSQSGHNTVSWYQQALGQGPQFIFQYYREEENGRGNFPPRFSGLQFPNYSSELNVNALELDDSALYLCASSFDVNTEAFFGQGTRLTVV.

This clonotype has at least ten counts. CDR3: CASSDKTTGVEQYF. The CDR3, as DNA: TGTGCCAGCAGTGATAAAACAACAGGGGTCGAGCAGTACTTC. The chain carries TRBV6-6 and TRBJ2-7, with TRBD1 identical over 7 bases. The CDR3 is made up of 14 amino acids. The ends lost 5 bases at V and 6 bases at J; junction bases unmatched: 10. The germline V gene encodes CDR1 MNHNY and CDR2 SVGAGI (reference sequence).

This clonotype came up many times. This chain links TRBV15 with TRBJ1-1, with TRBD1 as a possible D gene (6 bases). Germline V CDR1 and CDR2: LNHNV, YYDKDF (reference sequence). V was cut by 0 bases and J by 7 bases, with 12 bases left in between. The CDR3 covers 14 residues. Here the CDR3 DNA reads TGTGCCACCAGCAGAGAGGGGGCCCGTCTTGAAGCTTTCTTT. This codes for CATSREGARLEAFF.

This clonotype appeared many times. V and J are TRBV11-2 and TRBJ2-5; no reliable D call. V was shortened by 4 bases and J by 0 bases, with 9 bases between the two germline ends. CDR1 is SGHAT, CDR2 FQNNGV, per germline. This CDR3 comprises 14 residues. The CDR3 loop is CASSSRAHQETQYF. DNA of the CDR3: TGTGCCAGCAGCTCCCGGGCCCACCAAGAGACCCAGTACTTC.

The rearrangement uses TRBV28 and TRBJ1-1; D is unresolved. Germline assignment: CDR1 MDHEN and CDR2 SYDVKM. The CDR3 spans 13 residues. With 1 base removed from V and 5 bases from J, the gap between germline ends came to 8 bases. The CDR3 sequence: CASSLSSGTEAFF. CDR3 DNA: TGTGCCAGCAGTTTATCCTCCGGGACTGAAGCTTTCTTT.

At least ten counts were recorded for this clonotype. The DNA of the CDR3 is TGTGCCAGCAGCCAGGGACAGGGGCAGACAGATACGCAGTATTTT. Amino acids: CASSQGQGQTDTQYF. The chain joins TRBV3-1 to TRBJ2-3, with 10 positions matching TRBD1. This CDR3 is built from 15 residues. Germline V gene data show CDR1 as LGHDT and CDR2 as YNNKEL (reference sequence). V dropped 3 bases and J dropped 3; count of bases not matched to a gene: 3.

This clonotype was found many times. The gene calls are TRBV3-1 and TRBJ2-2; 13 bases match TRBD2. The CDR3 spans 16 residues. Germline values: CDR1 LGHDT, CDR2 YNNKEL (reference sequence). Trimming at V came to 4 bases and at J to 6 bases, leaving 5 bases not matched to a gene. The CDR3 sequence: CASSRGLAGTSGELFF. The CDR3 coding sequence is TGTGCCAGCAGCCGGGGACTAGCGGGGACCTCCGGGGAGCTGTTTTTT.

This clonotype was counted once. This chain uses TRBV20-1 with TRBJ2-4, with TRBD1 identical over 7 bases. The CDR3 spans 14 residues. Germline V gene lookup returns CDR1 DFQATT and CDR2 SNEGSKA (reference sequence). Losses at the gene ends were 3 bases for V and 6 bases for J; bases not matched to a gene: 8. CDR3 residues: CSASTGAAGNIQYF. The DNA for the CDR3 is TGCAGTGCTAGTACAGGGGCCGCGGGAAACATTCAGTACTTC.

The chain joins TRBV20-1 to TRBJ2-5, with D perhaps given as TRBD1 or TRBD2 (7 bases each). This CDR3 is built from 15 residues. V gave up 6 bases and J gave up 5 bases, with 22 bases separating them. From germline, CDR1 is DFQATT and CDR2 SNEGSKA (reference sequence). The CDR3 protein is CSAEGGTAGGETQYF. The CDR3 nucleotides read TGCAGTGCAGAGGGGGGGACAGCCGGCGGGGAGACCCAGTACTTC.

V and J are TRBV28 and TRBJ2-7; no clear D. The CDR3 has 13 residues. V was trimmed by 5 bases and J by 0 bases, leaving 8 bases between them. The germline V gene encodes CDR1 MDHEN and CDR2 SYDVKM. The CDR3 loop is CASSISDSYEQYF. The CDR3 region has the DNA TGTGCCAGCAGTATATCCGACTCCTACGAGCAGTACTTC. The whole variable domain, remainder taken from reference TRBV28 and TRBJ2-7, is DVKVTQSSRYLVKRTGEKVFLECVQDMDHENMFWYRQDPGLGLRLIYFSYDVKMKEKGDIPEGYSVSREKKERFSLILESASTNQTSMYLCASSISDSYEQYFGPGTRLTVT.

This clonotype was recorded a few times. The genes are TRBV7-2 and TRBJ2-1; 9 nucleotides match TRBD2. V was clipped by 4 bases and J by 6 bases; unmatched bases: 7. From germline, CDR1 is SGHTA and CDR2 FQGNSA. The CDR3 runs 15 residues. The CDR3 DNA follows: TGTGCCAGCAGCTCGGCGGGGGGGGCACCCAATGAGCAGTTCTTC. Translation: CASSSAGGAPNEQFF. Variable domain in full (rest from reference TRBV7-2 and TRBJ2-1): GAGVSQSPSNKVTEKGKDVELRCDPISGHTALYWYRQSLGQGLEFLIYFQGNSAPDKSGLPSDRFSAERTGGSVSTLTIQRTQQEDSAVYLCASSSAGGAPNEQFFGPGTRLTVL.

The V and J genes are TRBV18 and TRBJ1-1; 9 bases are a match to TRBD1. CDR3 length equals 16 residues. Germline CDR1 is KGHSH and CDR2 is LQKENI. V gave up 2 bases and J gave up 7 bases; unmatched junction bases: 11. CDR3 DNA sequence: TGTGCCAGCTCACCATATTCTGGGACAGGGTACGGTGAAGCTTTCTTT. This gives the protein CASSPYSGTGYGEAFF.

This clonotype has only a few counts. This chain joins TRBV10-3 and TRBJ2-6, with a possible D match to TRBD1 (5 bases). The ends were cut back, 7 bases at V and 8 bases at J, with 12 bases in the middle. Germline loops: CDR1 ENHRY, CDR2 SYGVKD. The CDR3 is made up of 13 amino acids. The DNA for the CDR3 is TGTGCCATCAAACAGGCTTGGACCAACGTCCTGACTTTC. Its protein product is CAIKQAWTNVLTF.

This clonotype was counted ten times or more. The chain links TRBV29-1 to TRBJ2-1, with D tentatively TRBD1 or TRBD2 (6 bases each). In germline, CDR1 is SQVTM, CDR2 ANQGSEA. This CDR3 is 15 amino acids long. V was shortened by 1 base and J by 10 bases, with 20 bases between the two germline ends. The CDR3 protein is CSVEGLGGARGEQFF. The CDR3 DNA reads TGCAGCGTTGAAGGGCTCGGGGGTGCGAGGGGGGAGCAGTTCTTC.

This clonotype was seen a few times. The V call is TRBV24-1, the J call TRBJ2-7; D is ambiguous. Deletions cut 1 base from V and 2 bases from J, with 8 bases between. Germline V gene lookup returns CDR1 KGHDR and CDR2 SFDVKD. The CDR3 spans 14 residues. The CDR3 loop reads CATSDFDSTYEQYF. CDR3 in DNA: TGTGCCACCAGTGATTTTGATAGTACCTACGAGCAGTACTTC.